Listed below are T cell receptor beta chains from one sample, sequenced in a study of T cells in Graves' hyperthyroidism and ophthalmopathy. One entry per CDR3 protein, called by TCRdb with MiXCR from the multiplex PCR reads. The sample includes about 480,000 distinct CDR3 sequences, approximately 25% of them seen just once. The material sequenced was blood. These receptors all stem from a woman in her thirties with Graves' ophthalmopathy. Both conserved end residues are part of each CDR3. The D gene is left open where the match is weak. Clone size, where shown, is once, few, many, or a class for clones that have expanded.

v_gene: TRBV6-5
d_gene: TRBD1
abundance: many
j_gene: TRBJ1-5
CDR3nt: TGTGCCAGCAGTTACCGGACAGGGGAAAAGAATCAGCCCCAGCATTTT
CDR3aa: CASSYRTGEKNQPQHF

v_gene: TRBV20-1
d_gene: TRBD2
abundance: many
j_gene: TRBJ2-7
CDR3nt: TGCAGTGTCCCCCCACTAGCGGGGTACGAGCAGTACTTC
CDR3aa: CSVPPLAGYEQYF

v_gene: TRBV5-1
d_gene: TRBD1
abundance: NA
j_gene: TRBJ2-7
CDR3nt: TGCGCCAGCAGCAGAGGGACAGGGAGCTCCTACGAGCAGTACTTC
CDR3aa: CASSRGTGSSYEQYF

v_gene: TRBV6-2/TRBV6-3
d_gene: NA
abundance: many
j_gene: TRBJ2-5
CDR3nt: TGTGCCAGCAGTTACTACGGGGGGCGACGGCAGACCCAGTACTTC
CDR3aa: CASSYYGGRRQTQYF

v_gene: TRBV11-2
d_gene: NA
abundance: many
j_gene: TRBJ2-7
CDR3nt: TGTGCCAGCAGCCCACGTCGGGACGGACCGTCCTACGAGCAGTACTTC
CDR3aa: CASSPRRDGPSYEQYF

v_gene: TRBV29-1
d_gene: NA
abundance: many
j_gene: TRBJ2-7
CDR3nt: TGCAGCGTTGTACCCGGGACAAGTCCCTACGAGCAGTACTTC
CDR3aa: CSVVPGTSPYEQYF

v_gene: TRBV12-3/TRBV12-4
d_gene: NA
abundance: many
j_gene: TRBJ2-2
CDR3nt: TGTGCCAGCAGTTTAACGGACACCGGGGAGCTGTTTTTT
CDR3aa: CASSLTDTGELFF

v_gene: TRBV11-2
d_gene: NA
abundance: many
j_gene: TRBJ2-7
CDR3nt: TGTGCCAGCAGCCCGCAGCTGGTCCACGAGCAGTACTTC
CDR3aa: CASSPQLVHEQYF

v_gene: TRBV5-1
d_gene: TRBD1
abundance: NA
j_gene: TRBJ1-2
CDR3nt: TGCGCCAGTAACCCGGCAGGGGGCCTTAACTATGGCTACACCTTC
CDR3aa: CASNPAGGLNYGYTF

v_gene: TRBV30
d_gene: NA
abundance: many
j_gene: TRBJ1-2
CDR3nt: TGTGCCTGGAGTGTACAGGGTGACGATGGCTACACCTTC
CDR3aa: CAWSVQGDDGYTF

v_gene: TRBV13
d_gene: TRBD1
abundance: few
j_gene: TRBJ2-6
CDR3nt: TGTGCCAGCAGCCCCAGACAGGGGTCTTGGCTCAGCTCTGGGGCCAACGTCCTGACTTTC
CDR3aa: CASSPRQGSWLSSGANVLTF

v_gene: TRBV27
d_gene: NA
abundance: NA
j_gene: TRBJ2-5
CDR3nt: TGTGCCAGCAGTTTTCTGGCGGGGTGGGAGACCCAGTACTTC
CDR3aa: CASSFLAGWETQYF

v_gene: TRBV6-1
d_gene: NA
abundance: many
j_gene: TRBJ1-1
CDR3nt: TGTGCCAGCAGTGATCGAAGGGGACTGAACACTGAAGCTTTCTTT
CDR3aa: CASSDRRGLNTEAFF

v_gene: TRBV7-9
d_gene: NA
abundance: NA
j_gene: TRBJ1-1
CDR3nt: TGTGCCAGCAACCTAGGGGGTACTGAAGCTTGCTTT
CDR3aa: CASNLGGTEACF

v_gene: TRBV27
d_gene: TRBD1
abundance: many
j_gene: TRBJ1-2
CDR3nt: TGTGCCAGCAGTTCCGGACAGGGTTATAACTATGGCTACACCTTC
CDR3aa: CASSSGQGYNYGYTF

v_gene: TRBV12-3/TRBV12-4
d_gene: NA
abundance: NA
j_gene: TRBJ2-2
CDR3nt: TGTGCCAGCAGTCCTATCCGGACAGCGAACACCGGGGAGCTGTTTTTT
CDR3aa: CASSPIRTANTGELFF

v_gene: TRBV6-1
d_gene: NA
abundance: few
j_gene: TRBJ1-2
CDR3nt: TGTGCCAGCAGTGAGGGAGGGGCGTTGAACTATGGCTACACCTTC
CDR3aa: CASSEGGALNYGYTF

v_gene: TRBV4-1
d_gene: NA
abundance: NA
j_gene: TRBJ1-2
CDR3nt: TGCGCCAGCAGCCGGTCTTCGAGGGGGGCTTATGGCTACACCTTC
CDR3aa: CASSRSSRGAYGYTF

v_gene: TRBV18
d_gene: NA
abundance: many
j_gene: TRBJ2-5
CDR3nt: TGTGCCAGCTCCCCAGGCCTATTGGGGGAGACCCAGTACTTC
CDR3aa: CASSPGLLGETQYF

v_gene: TRBV15
d_gene: NA
abundance: NA
j_gene: TRBJ1-1
CDR3nt: TGTGCCACCAGCCACCTCACGAACACTGAAGCTTTCTTT
CDR3aa: CATSHLTNTEAFF

v_gene: TRBV4-1
d_gene: TRBD1
abundance: many
j_gene: TRBJ2-7
CDR3nt: TGCGCCAGCAGCCTGTACACCGGGACAGGGGTCTACGAGCAGTACTTC
CDR3aa: CASSLYTGTGVYEQYF

v_gene: TRBV6-2/TRBV6-3
d_gene: NA
abundance: many
j_gene: TRBJ1-2
CDR3nt: TGTGCCAGCAGCCAAACCCGCACTAACTATGGCTACACCTTC
CDR3aa: CASSQTRTNYGYTF

v_gene: TRBV19
d_gene: NA
abundance: few
j_gene: TRBJ2-5
CDR3nt: TGTGCCAGTACCGTCGGGGACGGTGAGACCCAGTACTTC
CDR3aa: CASTVGDGETQYF

v_gene: TRBV6-1
d_gene: NA
abundance: NA
j_gene: TRBJ2-5
CDR3nt: TGTGCCAGCACCGCAAGGTCCCAAGAGACCCAGTACTTC
CDR3aa: CASTARSQETQYF

v_gene: TRBV6-1
d_gene: NA
abundance: few
j_gene: TRBJ2-1
CDR3nt: TGTGCCAGCAGTCAAGACTTCTGGAATGAGCAGTTCTTC
CDR3aa: CASSQDFWNEQFF

v_gene: TRBV28
d_gene: TRBD1
abundance: many
j_gene: TRBJ2-4
CDR3nt: TGTGCCAGCAGTCCCGGGACAGGGAGGCCTGCCAAAAACATTCAGTACTTC
CDR3aa: CASSPGTGRPAKNIQYF

v_gene: TRBV4-1
d_gene: NA
abundance: many
j_gene: TRBJ2-7
CDR3nt: TGCGCCAGCAGCCCATGGACCACCTTCGGGGAGCAGTACTTC
CDR3aa: CASSPWTTFGEQYF

v_gene: TRBV6-1
d_gene: NA
abundance: many
j_gene: TRBJ2-5
CDR3nt: TGTGCCAGCAGTGGGGGGGACATTCAAGAGACCCAGTACTTC
CDR3aa: CASSGGDIQETQYF

v_gene: TRBV5-1
d_gene: NA
abundance: few
j_gene: TRBJ1-1
CDR3nt: TGCGCCAGCAGCTGGGAGGGGGTGAACACTGAAGCTTTCTTT
CDR3aa: CASSWEGVNTEAFF

v_gene: TRBV30
d_gene: TRBD2
abundance: many
j_gene: TRBJ2-5
CDR3nt: TGTGCCTGGACTAGCGGGGGGTCGCAAGAGACCCAGTACTTC
CDR3aa: CAWTSGGSQETQYF

v_gene: TRBV5-1
d_gene: TRBD1
abundance: many
j_gene: TRBJ1-1
CDR3nt: TGCGCCAGCACTGCGCCCCGGACAGGGGTGAACACTGAAGCTTTCTTT
CDR3aa: CASTAPRTGVNTEAFF

v_gene: TRBV5-1
d_gene: NA
abundance: many
j_gene: TRBJ2-7
CDR3nt: TGCGCCAGCAGCTTGGGGGACGCGGGTGCCTACGAGCAGTACTTC
CDR3aa: CASSLGDAGAYEQYF

v_gene: TRBV20-1
d_gene: NA
abundance: few
j_gene: TRBJ2-7
CDR3nt: TGCAGTGCTAGAGATATTCGTGAGCAGTACTTC
CDR3aa: CSARDIREQYF

v_gene: TRBV27
d_gene: TRBD2
abundance: NA
j_gene: TRBJ2-7
CDR3nt: TGTGCCAGCAGTTTCCTAGGACTAGCGGGAGGCGATTTAACCTACGAGCAGTACTTC
CDR3aa: CASSFLGLAGGDLTYEQYF

v_gene: TRBV9
d_gene: NA
abundance: NA
j_gene: TRBJ2-4
CDR3nt: TGTGCCAGCAGCGTACCCGGGAAAAACATTCAGTACTTC
CDR3aa: CASSVPGKNIQYF

v_gene: TRBV11-2
d_gene: NA
abundance: many
j_gene: TRBJ1-3
CDR3nt: TGTGCCAGCAGCCCCCGGGGGGGAGGACAATCCTCTGGAAACACCATATATTTT
CDR3aa: CASSPRGGGQSSGNTIYF

v_gene: TRBV5-1
d_gene: NA
abundance: many
j_gene: TRBJ2-7
CDR3nt: TGCGCCAGCAGCTTGGGGTCCGATCCCAACGAGCAGTACTTC
CDR3aa: CASSLGSDPNEQYF

v_gene: TRBV19
d_gene: TRBD1
abundance: NA
j_gene: TRBJ1-2
CDR3nt: TGTGCCAGTACGTCGGACAGGGGGCGTCGAAGCTATGGCTACACCTTC
CDR3aa: CASTSDRGRRSYGYTF

v_gene: TRBV19
d_gene: NA
abundance: many
j_gene: TRBJ1-5
CDR3nt: TGTGCCAGGAGTCAGCCCCAGCATTTT
CDR3aa: CARSQPQHF

v_gene: TRBV4-2
d_gene: NA
abundance: many
j_gene: TRBJ2-7
CDR3nt: TGTGCCAGCAGCCAAGATCGGGGGCAGCCCTACGAGCAGTACTTC
CDR3aa: CASSQDRGQPYEQYF

v_gene: TRBV12-3/TRBV12-4
d_gene: NA
abundance: once
j_gene: TRBJ2-7
CDR3nt: TGTGCCATCAGTTTATATGACGAGCAGTACTTC
CDR3aa: CAISLYDEQYF

v_gene: TRBV28
d_gene: NA
abundance: many
j_gene: TRBJ2-5
CDR3nt: TGTGCCAGCAGTACGCGGGACAGCCTCCGAGAGACCCAGTACTTC
CDR3aa: CASSTRDSLRETQYF

v_gene: TRBV4-1
d_gene: TRBD1
abundance: NA
j_gene: TRBJ2-2
CDR3nt: TGCGCCAGCAGCCCGCCAATAAGGGGGCGGTATGGGACCGGGGAGCTGTTTTTT
CDR3aa: CASSPPIRGRYGTGELFF

v_gene: TRBV9
d_gene: TRBD2
abundance: NA
j_gene: TRBJ2-3
CDR3nt: TGTGCCAGCAGCTATAGCGGGGGGGCCGAGGGAGATACGCAGTATTTT
CDR3aa: CASSYSGGAEGDTQYF

v_gene: TRBV7-2
d_gene: NA
abundance: many
j_gene: TRBJ2-7
CDR3nt: TGTGCCAGCAGTACAATTGCCATCCACGAGCAGTACTTC
CDR3aa: CASSTIAIHEQYF

v_gene: TRBV6-1
d_gene: NA
abundance: many
j_gene: TRBJ1-2
CDR3nt: TGTGCCAGCAGTACAACGGCTAACTATGGCTACACCTTC
CDR3aa: CASSTTANYGYTF

v_gene: TRBV5-6
d_gene: NA
abundance: few
j_gene: TRBJ1-4
CDR3nt: TGTGCCAGCAGCACGGGGGGCACTCCCGGTGGAAAACTGTTTTTT
CDR3aa: CASSTGGTPGGKLFF

v_gene: TRBV7-3
d_gene: NA
abundance: few
j_gene: TRBJ1-2
CDR3nt: TGTGCCAGCAGCTTATTGGCAGGGGATGGCTACACCTTC
CDR3aa: CASSLLAGDGYTF

v_gene: TRBV7-3
d_gene: TRBD1
abundance: NA
j_gene: TRBJ1-2
CDR3nt: TGTGCCAGCAGCCGGGACAGGGGAACGGAGGGCTACACCTTC
CDR3aa: CASSRDRGTEGYTF

v_gene: TRBV3-1
d_gene: NA
abundance: few
j_gene: TRBJ1-1
CDR3nt: TGTGCCAGCAGCCAGCCCTTTAGGGGTTTTAGCACTGAAGCTTTCTTT
CDR3aa: CASSQPFRGFSTEAFF

v_gene: TRBV29-1
d_gene: NA
abundance: NA
j_gene: TRBJ2-4
CDR3nt: TGCAGCGTTGGTAGGGGGGGAAACATTCAGTACTTC
CDR3aa: CSVGRGGNIQYF

v_gene: TRBV12-3/TRBV12-4
d_gene: TRBD2
abundance: NA
j_gene: TRBJ2-7
CDR3nt: TGTGCCAGCACGGGACTAGCGGCCTACGAGCAGTACTTC
CDR3aa: CASTGLAAYEQYF

v_gene: TRBV2
d_gene: NA
abundance: NA
j_gene: TRBJ2-5
CDR3nt: TGTGCCAGCATCGGTACCATGAGGCACCAAGAGACCCAGTACTTC
CDR3aa: CASIGTMRHQETQYF

v_gene: TRBV20-1
d_gene: TRBD2
abundance: many
j_gene: TRBJ2-7
CDR3nt: TGCAGTGCCTCGACTAGCGGGGGGGCGTGGGGCTACGAGCAGTACTTC
CDR3aa: CSASTSGGAWGYEQYF

v_gene: TRBV11-2
d_gene: NA
abundance: many
j_gene: TRBJ2-7
CDR3nt: TGTGCCAGTCAACCTTCCGGGGGGCGAGAGCAGTACTTC
CDR3aa: CASQPSGGREQYF

v_gene: TRBV6-1
d_gene: NA
abundance: NA
j_gene: TRBJ1-2
CDR3nt: TGTGCCAGCAGTGTCCAGGGAGCTAACTATGGCTACACCTTC
CDR3aa: CASSVQGANYGYTF

v_gene: TRBV3-1
d_gene: NA
abundance: NA
j_gene: TRBJ2-5
CDR3nt: TGTGCCAGCAGCCAAGTATCGGAGACCCAGTACTTC
CDR3aa: CASSQVSETQYF

v_gene: TRBV28
d_gene: NA
abundance: many
j_gene: TRBJ2-4
CDR3nt: TGTGCCAGCAGTTTATATGGGGCAGAAAACATTCAGTACTTC
CDR3aa: CASSLYGAENIQYF